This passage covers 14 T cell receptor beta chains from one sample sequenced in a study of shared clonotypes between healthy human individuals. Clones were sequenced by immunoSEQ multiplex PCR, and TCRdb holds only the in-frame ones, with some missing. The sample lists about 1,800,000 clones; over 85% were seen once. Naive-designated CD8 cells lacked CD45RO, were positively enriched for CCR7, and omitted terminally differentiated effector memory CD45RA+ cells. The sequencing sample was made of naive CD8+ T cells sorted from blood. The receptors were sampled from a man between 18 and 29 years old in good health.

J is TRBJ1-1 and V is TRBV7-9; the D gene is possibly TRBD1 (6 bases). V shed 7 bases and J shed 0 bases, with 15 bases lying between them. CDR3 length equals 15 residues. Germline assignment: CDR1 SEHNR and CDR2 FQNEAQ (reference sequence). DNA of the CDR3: TGTGCCAGCATCACAATAGGGGGTCTGAACACTGAAGCTTTCTTT. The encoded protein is CASITIGGLNTEAFF.

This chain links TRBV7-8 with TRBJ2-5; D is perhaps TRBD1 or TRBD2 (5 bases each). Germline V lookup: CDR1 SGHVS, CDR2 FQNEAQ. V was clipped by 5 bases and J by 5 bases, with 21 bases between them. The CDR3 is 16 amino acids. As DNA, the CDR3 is TGTGCCAGCAGCCCAGGGATGTTGGGGACCTCGGAGACCCAGTACTTC. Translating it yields CASSPGMLGTSETQYF.

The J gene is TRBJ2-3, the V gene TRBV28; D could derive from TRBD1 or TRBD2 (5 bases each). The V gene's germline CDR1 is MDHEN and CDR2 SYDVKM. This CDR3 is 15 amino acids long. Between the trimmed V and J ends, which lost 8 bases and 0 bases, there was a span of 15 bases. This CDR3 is CASSWDEASTDTQYF. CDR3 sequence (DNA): TGTGCCAGCTCCTGGGACGAAGCTAGCACAGATACGCAGTATTTT.

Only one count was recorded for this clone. CDR3 sequence: CASSETTSGEQFF. The CDR3 DNA reads TGTGCCAGTAGCGAGACTACCTCCGGTGAGCAGTTCTTC. V and J are TRBV19 and TRBJ2-1; tentative D call: TRBD2 (5 bases). Germline V lookup: CDR1 LNHDA, CDR2 SQIVND (reference sequence). This CDR3 spans 13 amino acids. The V gene lost 6 bases and the J gene lost 9 bases, with 15 bases spanning the gap.

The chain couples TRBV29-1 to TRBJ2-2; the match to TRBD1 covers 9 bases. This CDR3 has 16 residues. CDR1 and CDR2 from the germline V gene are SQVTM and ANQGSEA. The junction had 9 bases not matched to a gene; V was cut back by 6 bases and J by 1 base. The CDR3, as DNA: TGCAGCGTAACGAAAAAGACAGGGGGGAACACCGGGGAGCTGTTTTTT. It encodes CSVTKKTGGNTGELFF.

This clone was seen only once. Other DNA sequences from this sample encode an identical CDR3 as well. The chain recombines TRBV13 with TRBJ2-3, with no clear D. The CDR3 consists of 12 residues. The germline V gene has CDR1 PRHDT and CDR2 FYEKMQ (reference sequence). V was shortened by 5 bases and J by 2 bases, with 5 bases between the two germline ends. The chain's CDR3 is CASSLFTDTQYF. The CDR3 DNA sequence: TGTGCCAGCAGCCTCTTCACAGATACGCAGTATTTT.

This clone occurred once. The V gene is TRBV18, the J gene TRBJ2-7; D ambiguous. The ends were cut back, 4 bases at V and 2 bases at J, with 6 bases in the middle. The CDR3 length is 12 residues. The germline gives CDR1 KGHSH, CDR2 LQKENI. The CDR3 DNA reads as TGTGCCAGCTCACGAGACACCTACGAGCAGTACTTC. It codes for CASSRDTYEQYF.

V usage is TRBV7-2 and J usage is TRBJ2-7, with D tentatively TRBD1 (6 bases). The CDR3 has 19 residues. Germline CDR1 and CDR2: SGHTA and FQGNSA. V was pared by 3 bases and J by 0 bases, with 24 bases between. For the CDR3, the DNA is TGTGCCAGCAGCTTCAGTCGACAGGACCTTCCTTCCGCCTCCTACGAGCAGTACTTC. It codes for CASSFSRQDLPSASYEQYF.

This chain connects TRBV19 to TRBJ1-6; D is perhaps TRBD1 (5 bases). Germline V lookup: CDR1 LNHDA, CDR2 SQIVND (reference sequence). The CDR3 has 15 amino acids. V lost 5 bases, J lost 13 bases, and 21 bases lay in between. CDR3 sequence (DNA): TGTGCCAGTAGTTCCCTTCCTCGGGACTATGGGCCCCTCCACTTT. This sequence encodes CASSSLPRDYGPLHF. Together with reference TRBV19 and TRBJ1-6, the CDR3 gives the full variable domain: DGGITQSPKYLFRKEGQNVTLSCEQNLNHDAMYWYRQDPGQGLRLIYYSQIVNDFQKGDIAEGYSVSREKKESFPLTVTSAQKNPTAFYLCASSSLPRDYGPLHFGNGTRLTVT.

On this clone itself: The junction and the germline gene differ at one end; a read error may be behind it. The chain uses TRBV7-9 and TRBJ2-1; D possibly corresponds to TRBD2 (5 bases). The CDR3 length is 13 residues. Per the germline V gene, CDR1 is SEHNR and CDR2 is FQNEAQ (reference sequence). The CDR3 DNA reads TGTGTCAGCAGCTTAGCGCCTGCCCATGAGCAGTTCTTC. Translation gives CVSSLAPAHEQFF.

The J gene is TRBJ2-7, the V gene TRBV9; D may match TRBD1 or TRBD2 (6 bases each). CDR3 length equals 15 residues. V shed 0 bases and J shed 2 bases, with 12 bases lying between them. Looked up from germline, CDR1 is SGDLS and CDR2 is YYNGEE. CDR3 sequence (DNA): TGTGCCAGCAGCGTAGATCCGGGGGCCGCCTACGAGCAGTACTTC. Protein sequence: CASSVDPGAAYEQYF.

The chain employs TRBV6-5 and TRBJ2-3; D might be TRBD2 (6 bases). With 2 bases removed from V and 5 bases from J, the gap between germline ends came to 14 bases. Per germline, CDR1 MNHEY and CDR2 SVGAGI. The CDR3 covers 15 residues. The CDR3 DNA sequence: TGTGCCAGCAGTTACGGCTTGGGGGGAGGAGATACGCAGTATTTT. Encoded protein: CASSYGLGGGDTQYF.

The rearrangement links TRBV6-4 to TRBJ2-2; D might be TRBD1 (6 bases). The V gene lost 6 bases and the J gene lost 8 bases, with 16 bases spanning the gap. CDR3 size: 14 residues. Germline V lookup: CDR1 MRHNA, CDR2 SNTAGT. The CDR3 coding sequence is TGTGCCAGCAGCTCCGGGACATCTTCTGGGGAGCTGTTTTTT. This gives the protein CASSSGTSSGELFF.

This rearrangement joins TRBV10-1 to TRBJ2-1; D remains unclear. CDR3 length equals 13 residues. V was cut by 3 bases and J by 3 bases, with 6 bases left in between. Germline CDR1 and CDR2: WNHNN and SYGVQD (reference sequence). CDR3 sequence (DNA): TGCGCCAGCAGTGAAGGCTACTACAATGAGCAGTTCTTC. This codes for CASSEGYYNEQFF.